Each of the 27 T cell receptor beta chains below was sequenced from the same sample in a study of blood T cell repertoires in COVID-19. Generated by immunoSEQ multiplex PCR, the TCRdb table keeps only in-frame clones and is missing some. The data hold under 400,000 clones, with more than 70% observed a single time. Sequencing input: PBMCs or T cells enriched from blood (not recorded which). Receptors originate from a man in his forties in a cohort exposed to, infected with or recovered from COVID-19 (not recorded which).

In regard to this clone: Germline and junction disagree at one end, which may indicate a read error. The chain has TRBV6-1 and TRBJ1-1; 8 positions match TRBD1. CDR1 is MNHNS and CDR2 is SASEGT in the germline V gene. This CDR3 has 14 residues. The CDR3 is CASREGTGNTEAFF. The CDR3 bases are TGTGCCAGCAGGGAAGGGACAGGGAACACTGAAGCTTTCTTT.

V usage is TRBV28 and J usage is TRBJ2-7; a possible D gene is TRBD2 (6 bases). The CDR3 spans 14 residues. Trimming removed 3 bases from V and 2 bases from J, with 11 bases in between. Germline-derived CDR1 and CDR2 are MDHEN and SYDVKM. The CDR3 DNA sequence: TGTGCCAGCAGTTTGGGGGGAGGACCCTACGAGCAGTACTTC. It is translated as CASSLGGGPYEQYF.

V gene TRBV3-1 (or the pseudogene TRBV3-2) combines with J gene TRBJ1-5, with D perhaps TRBD1 (6 bases). V was shortened by 0 bases and J by 6 bases, with 12 bases between the two germline ends. This CDR3 is built from 15 residues. The germline V gene has CDR1 LGHDT and CDR2 YNNKEL (reference sequence). The CDR3 region has the DNA TGTGCCAGCAGCCAAGAAGCAGGGGAGGGTCAGCCCCAGCATTTT. It yields the protein CASSQEAGEGQPQHF.

The gene calls are TRBV6-1 and TRBJ2-7; D possibly corresponds to TRBD2 (5 bases). The germline V gene has CDR1 MNHNS and CDR2 SASEGT. The CDR3 is 15 amino acids. Trimming cost V 1 base and J 6 bases, with 16 bases left between them. CDR3 bases: TGTGCCAGCAGTGAAGGAACAGCTGGGAGACTCGAGCAGTACTTC. Protein sequence: CASSEGTAGRLEQYF.

Here the CDR3 DNA reads TGTGCCAGCAGCTTCGGGACAGGGTCCTACGAGCAGTACTTC. Amino acid sequence: CASSFGTGSYEQYF. The chain joins TRBV5-6 to TRBJ2-7; 9 nucleotides agree with TRBD1. The CDR3 contains 14 residues. V shed 2 bases and J 1 base; nucleotides not matched to a gene: 1. From germline, CDR1 is SGHDT and CDR2 YYEEEE.

V is TRBV4-2 and J is TRBJ1-3; the match to TRBD1 covers 8 bases. The germline V gene encodes CDR1 LGHNA and CDR2 YNFKEQ. The junction had 8 bases not matched to a gene; V was cut back by 4 bases and J by 0 bases. The CDR3 consists of 17 residues. This CDR3 reads CASSPGTGGLSGNTIYF. The CDR3 DNA is TGTGCCAGCAGCCCCGGGACAGGCGGACTCTCTGGAAACACCATATATTTT.

This chain connects TRBV10-3 to TRBJ1-1, with D tentatively TRBD1 (5 bases). Germline lookup yields CDR1 ENHRY and CDR2 SYGVKD. The CDR3 sequence is 15 residues long. V lost 10 bases, J lost 0 bases, and 18 bases lay in between. The CDR3 DNA reads TGTGCCACCTATAACACCAGACAGCTGAACACTGAAGCTTTCTTT. The encoded protein is CATYNTRQLNTEAFF.

J is TRBJ1-5 and V is TRBV7-8; D gene uncertain. This CDR3 is built from 14 residues. V lost 2 bases and J 0 bases, leaving 5 bases between the germline ends. Germline-derived CDR1 and CDR2 are SGHVS and FQNEAQ. CDR3 protein: CASSLQNSNQPQHF. CDR3 sequence (DNA): TGTGCCAGCAGCTTACAGAATAGCAATCAGCCCCAGCATTTT.

This sequence joins TRBV19 and TRBJ2-3; 7 bases map to TRBD2. CDR1 is LNHDA and CDR2 is SQIVND in the germline V gene (reference sequence). The CDR3 is 16 amino acids. V shed 0 bases, J shed 7 bases, and the junction held 10 bases outside the gene matches. Written as DNA, the CDR3 is TGTGCCAGTAGTATAGAACCGGGAGGCGGCGAGCATACGCAGTATTTT. Translation: CASSIEPGGGEHTQYF.

CDR3 in amino acids: CAWSETGGSQPQHF. CDR3 DNA sequence: TGTGCCTGGAGTGAAACAGGGGGGAGTCAGCCCCAGCATTTT. The chain recombines TRBV30 with TRBJ1-5, with 8 bases fitting TRBD1. The CDR3 extends over 14 amino acids. Germline lookup yields CDR1 GTSNPN and CDR2 SVGIG (reference sequence). V trimming: 1 base; J trimming: 6 bases; junction bases outside the gene matches: 5. The full variable domain, in which reference TRBV30 and TRBJ1-5 provide the parts outside the CDR3, is SQTIHQWPATLVQPVGSPLSLECTVEGTSNPNLYWYRQAAGRGLQLLFYSVGIGQISSEVPQNLSASRPQDRQFILSSKKLLLSDSGFYLCAWSETGGSQPQHFGDGTRLSIL.

This chain joins TRBV6-5 and TRBJ1-2; the D gene is possibly TRBD1 (5 bases). CDR1 and CDR2 from the germline V gene are MNHEY and SVGAGI. The CDR3 extends over 12 amino acids. Deletions cut 6 bases from V and 7 bases from J, with 12 bases between. The CDR3 reads CASRSREAGYTF. The CDR3 coding sequence is TGTGCCAGCAGGAGCAGGGAGGCTGGCTACACCTTC.

This clone was recorded many times. The same CDR3 also results from other DNA sequences found in this sample. The gene calls are TRBV18 and TRBJ2-1; 11 positions agree with TRBD2. J gave up 2 bases and V 2 bases, and 2 bases lay outside the gene matches. Germline CDR1 and CDR2: KGHSH and LQKENI. There are 16 residues in the CDR3. The CDR3: CASSPGTSGTYNEQFF. CDR3 nucleotide sequence: TGTGCCAGCTCACCAGGGACTAGCGGTACCTACAATGAGCAGTTCTTC.

The table lists this clone with a count of one. The chain uses TRBV9 and TRBJ2-5; TRBD2 aligns across 8 bases. CDR1 is SGDLS and CDR2 is YYNGEE in the germline V gene. With V trimmed by 0 bases and J by 2 bases, 9 bases remained unmatched. There are 17 residues in the CDR3. CDR3 coding DNA: TGTGCCAGCAGCGTAGGGACTAGCCCTCCTGGACAAGAGACCCAGTACTTC. Translating it yields CASSVGTSPPGQETQYF.

This clone has just one count. The chain carries TRBV7-9 and TRBJ1-2, with 8 bases aligning to TRBD1. Trimming took 5 bases from V and 3 from J; bases not matched to a gene: 8. The CDR3 has 15 residues. CDR1 and CDR2 from the germline V gene are SEHNR and FQNEAQ (reference sequence). The CDR3 DNA is TGTGCCAGCAGCCTCCAGGGGGCCGCATACTATGGCTACACCTTC. Its translation: CASSLQGAAYYGYTF.

The chain employs TRBV12-5 and TRBJ2-3, with 11 bases identical to TRBD2. The CDR3 is 17 amino acids. The ends lost 2 bases at V and 2 bases at J; junction bases unmatched: 6. Per the germline V gene, CDR1 is LGHNT and CDR2 is FRNRAP. CDR3 bases: TGTGCTAGTGGTTTGTCCAGACTAGCGGGATCCACAGATACGCAGTATTTT. Its protein product is CASGLSRLAGSTDTQYF.

The chain combines TRBV30 with TRBJ1-4; TRBD1 is a possible D gene (6 bases). V lost 4 bases and J 3 bases, leaving 9 bases between the germline ends. The CDR3 consists of 13 residues. Germline values: CDR1 GTSNPN, CDR2 SVGIG (reference sequence). The CDR3 region has the DNA TGTGCCTGGAATTACAGGGCTAATGAAAAACTGTTTTTT. Translation: CAWNYRANEKLFF.

The chain couples TRBV12-5 to TRBJ2-2, with 9 bases identical to TRBD2. From germline, CDR1 is LGHNT and CDR2 FRNRAP. The CDR3 length is 17 residues. V lost 1 base and J lost 7; bases outside the gene matches: 10. CDR3 sequence: CASGLERVAGVSGELFF. CDR3 sequence (DNA): TGTGCTAGTGGTTTGGAGAGGGTAGCGGGAGTGAGCGGGGAGCTGTTTTTT.

This sequence joins TRBV3-1 (or the pseudogene TRBV3-2) and TRBJ2-6; tentatively, D is TRBD1 (6 bases). Germline V lookup: CDR1 LGHDT, CDR2 YNNKEL (reference sequence). V lost 3 bases, J lost 1 base, and 13 bases lay in between. The CDR3 contains 17 residues. The CDR3 DNA follows: TGTGCCAGCAGCCATCCACACCAGGGGTCTGGGGCCAACGTCCTGACTTTC. It translates to CASSHPHQGSGANVLTF.

This chain links TRBV7-2 with TRBJ2-5, with D perhaps matching TRBD2 (5 bases). This CDR3 spans 15 amino acids. Per germline, CDR1 SGHTA and CDR2 FQGNSA. Deletions cut 5 bases from V and 1 base from J, with 14 bases between. CDR3 region: CASSERVGVQETQYF. The CDR3 coding sequence is TGTGCCAGCAGCGAGAGGGTAGGAGTCCAAGAGACCCAGTACTTC.

DNA of the CDR3: TGTGCCAGCAGAGCGTTCAACTATGGCTACACCTTC. Translation gives CASRAFNYGYTF. V is TRBV2 and J is TRBJ1-2; D not certain. This CDR3 is built from 12 residues. V was clipped by 6 bases and J by 2 bases, with 7 bases between them. Germline CDR1 is SNHLY and CDR2 is FYNNEI.

V gene TRBV5-1 combines with J gene TRBJ1-1; the D is unclear. The V gene's germline CDR1 is SGHRS and CDR2 YFSETQ. Trimming removed 0 bases from V and 5 bases from J, with 8 bases in between. This CDR3 is built from 13 residues. As DNA, the CDR3 is TGCGCCAGCAGCTTGGCCCCGGGAACTGAAGCTTTCTTT. Its protein is CASSLAPGTEAFF. Using reference TRBV5-1 and TRBJ1-1 for the parts outside the CDR3, the full variable domain is KAGVTQTPRYLIKTRGQQVTLSCSPISGHRSVSWYQQTPGQGLQFLFEYFSETQRNKGNFPGRFSGRQFSNSRSEMNVSTLELGDSALYLCASSLAPGTEAFFGQGTRLTVV.

CDR3 bases: TGTGCCAGTTCCTTGTGGGGAGACACTGAAGCTTTCTTT. It specifies CASSLWGDTEAFF. The V and J genes are TRBV19 and TRBJ1-1; D is ambiguous. V was pared by 8 bases and J by 3 bases, with 13 bases between. In germline, CDR1 is LNHDA, CDR2 SQIVND (reference sequence). The CDR3 is 13 residues long.

The chain combines TRBV6-1 with TRBJ1-4; 11 nucleotides agree with TRBD1. The V gene end was trimmed by 1 base and the J gene end by 7 bases; junction bases not matched to a gene: 2. Per the germline V gene, CDR1 is MNHNS and CDR2 is SASEGT. The CDR3 totals 15 residues. CDR3 DNA: TGTGCCAGCAGTGAAGGGGACAGGGGGAGTGAAAAACTGTTTTTT. As protein: CASSEGDRGSEKLFF.

The chain employs TRBV5-6 and TRBJ1-1; weak D call: TRBD1 (5 bases). Germline V gene sequence: CDR1 SGHDT, CDR2 YYEEEE. The CDR3 is made up of 14 amino acids. V was cut by 5 bases and J by 3 bases, with 14 bases left in between. In nucleotides, the CDR3 is TGTGCCAGCAGTCAAGGGGTTCAGGACACTGAAGCTTTCTTT. Residues: CASSQGVQDTEAFF. Filled out from reference TRBV5-6 and TRBJ1-1, the complete variable domain reads DAGVTQSPTHLIKTRGQQVTLRCSPKSGHDTVSWYQQALGQGPQFIFQYYEEEERQRGNFPDRFSGHQFPNYSSELNVNALLLGDSALYLCASSQGVQDTEAFFGQGTRLTVV.

J is TRBJ2-3 and V is TRBV24-1, with 10 bases that match TRBD1. From germline, CDR1 is KGHDR and CDR2 SFDVKD. The CDR3 contains 16 residues. V trimming: 3 bases; J trimming: 5 bases; junction bases outside the gene matches: 7. CDR3 coding DNA: TGTGCCACCAGTGATCCCGGACAGGGGGGGGGAGATACGCAGTATTTT. Its translation: CATSDPGQGGGDTQYF.

The V gene is TRBV2, the J gene TRBJ2-7; TRBD1 is a possible D gene (7 bases). Looked up from germline, CDR1 is SNHLY and CDR2 is FYNNEI. With 7 bases removed from V and 0 bases from J, the gap between germline ends came to 13 bases. This CDR3 is built from 14 residues. The CDR3 bases are TGTGCCAGCACTGCGGGACAGAGCTCCTACGAGCAGTACTTC. Translated, it gives CASTAGQSSYEQYF. The variable domain in full, completed from reference TRBV2 and TRBJ2-7, reads EPEVTQTPSHQVTQMGQEVILRCVPISNHLYFYWYRQILGQKVEFLVSFYNNEISEKSEIFDDQFSVERPDGSNFTLKIRSTKLEDSAMYFCASTAGQSSYEQYFGPGTRLTVT.

The rearrangement uses TRBV5-1 and TRBJ2-7; 8 nucleotides agree with TRBD1. After removal of 0 bases from V and 6 bases from J, the junction contained 8 bases not matched to a gene. Germline CDR1 reads SGHRS; CDR2 reads YFSETQ. The length of the CDR3 is 15 residues. CDR3 DNA sequence: TGCGCCAGCAGCTTGGGGCCGGGACAGGTGGGCGAGCAGTACTTC. Translation: CASSLGPGQVGEQYF.